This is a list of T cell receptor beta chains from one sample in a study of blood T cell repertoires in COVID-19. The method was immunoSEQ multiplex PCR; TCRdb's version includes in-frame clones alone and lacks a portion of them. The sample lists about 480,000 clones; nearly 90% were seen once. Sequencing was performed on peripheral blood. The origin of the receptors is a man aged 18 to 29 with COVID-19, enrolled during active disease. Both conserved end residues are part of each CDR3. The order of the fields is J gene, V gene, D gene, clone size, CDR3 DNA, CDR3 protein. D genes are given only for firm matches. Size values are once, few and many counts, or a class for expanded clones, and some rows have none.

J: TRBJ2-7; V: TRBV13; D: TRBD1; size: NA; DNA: TGTGCCAGCAGCCCAGGTGGGACAGGGCGGGACGAGCAGTACTTC; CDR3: CASSPGGTGRDEQYF
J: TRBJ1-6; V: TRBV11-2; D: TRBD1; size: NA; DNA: TGTGCCAGCAGCGGCAGGGGGGATTCACCCCTCCACTTT; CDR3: CASSGRGDSPLHF
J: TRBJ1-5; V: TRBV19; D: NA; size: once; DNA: TGTGCCAGTAGTCCAAACCCAGGGCAGCCCCAGCATTTT; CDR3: CASSPNPGQPQHF
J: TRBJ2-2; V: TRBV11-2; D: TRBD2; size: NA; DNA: TGTGCCAGCAGCCCCATAGCGGGAGTGGGTACCGGGGAGCTGTTTTTT; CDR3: CASSPIAGVGTGELFF
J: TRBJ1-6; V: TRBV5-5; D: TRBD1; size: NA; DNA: TGTGCCAGCAGCTTGGGGACAGGGGGTAATTCACCCCTCCACTTT; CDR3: CASSLGTGGNSPLHF
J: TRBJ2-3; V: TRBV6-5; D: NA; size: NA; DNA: TGTGCCAGCAGTTACTCCTCCAGGGAACGCACAGATACGCAGTATTTT; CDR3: CASSYSSRERTDTQYF
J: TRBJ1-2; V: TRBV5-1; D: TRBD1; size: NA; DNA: TGCGCCAGCAGCTTGGCAACAGGGGGTCTCTATGGCTACACCTTC; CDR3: CASSLATGGLYGYTF
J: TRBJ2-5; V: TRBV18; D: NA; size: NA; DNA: TGTGCCAGCGGTACTAGCTCGCAGACCCAGTACTTC; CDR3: CASGTSSQTQYF
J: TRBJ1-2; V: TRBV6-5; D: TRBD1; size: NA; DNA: TGTGCCAGCAGCCACCAGGGGGGAGGCTATGGCTACACCTTC; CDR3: CASSHQGGGYGYTF
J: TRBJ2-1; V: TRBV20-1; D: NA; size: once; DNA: TGCAGTGCCCCCTTCTACAATGAGCAGTTCTTC; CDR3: CSAPFYNEQFF
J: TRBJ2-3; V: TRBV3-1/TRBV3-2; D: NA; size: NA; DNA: TGTGCCAGCAGCCCCGCGGGGACAGATACGCAGTATTTT; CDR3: CASSPAGTDTQYF
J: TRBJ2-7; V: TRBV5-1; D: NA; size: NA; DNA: TGCGCCAGCAGCTTGGTGGTAGCGGCCGCCTACGAGCAGTACTTC; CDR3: CASSLVVAAAYEQYF
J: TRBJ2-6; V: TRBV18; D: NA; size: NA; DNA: TGTGCCAGCACTGACTCTGGGGCCAACGTCCTGACTTTC; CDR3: CASTDSGANVLTF
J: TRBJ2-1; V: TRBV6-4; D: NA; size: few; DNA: TGTGCCAGCAGTGAAGAGGAGGGCAGTGATGAGCAGTTCTTC; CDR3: CASSEEEGSDEQFF
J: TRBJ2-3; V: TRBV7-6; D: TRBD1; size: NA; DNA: TGTGCCAGTAGACAGGGGGCGAGGGATACGCAGTATTTT; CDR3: CASRQGARDTQYF
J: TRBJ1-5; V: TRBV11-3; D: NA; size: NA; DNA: TGTGCCAGCAGCTTCTATCAGCCCCAGCATTTT; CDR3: CASSFYQPQHF
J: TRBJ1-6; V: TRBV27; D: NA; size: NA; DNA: TGTGCCAGCAGTTTATTGACAGGAAAAAATTCACCCCTCCACTTT; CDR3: CASSLLTGKNSPLHF
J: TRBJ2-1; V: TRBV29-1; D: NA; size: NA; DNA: TGCAGCGGAGTCTACAATGAGCAGTTCTTC; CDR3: CSGVYNEQFF
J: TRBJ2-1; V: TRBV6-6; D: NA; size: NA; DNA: TGTGCCAGCAGTCCGCGAGGGGGGGGCGGCTCCTACAATGAGCAGTTCTTC; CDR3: CASSPRGGGGSYNEQFF
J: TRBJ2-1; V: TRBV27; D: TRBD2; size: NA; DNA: TGTGCCAGCACCAATGATGGGACTAGCGCCTACAATGAGCAGTTCTTC; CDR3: CASTNDGTSAYNEQFF
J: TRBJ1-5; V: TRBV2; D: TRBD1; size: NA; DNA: TGTGCCCGACTTGACAGGGGAAGTCGGAATCAGCCCCAGCATTTT; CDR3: CARLDRGSRNQPQHF
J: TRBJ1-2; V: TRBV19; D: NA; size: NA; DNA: TGTGCCAGTAGTAAGGGGAACGGTCTTGGCTACACCTTC; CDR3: CASSKGNGLGYTF
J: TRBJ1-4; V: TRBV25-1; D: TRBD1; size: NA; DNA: TGTGCCAGCAGTGACGCCCCCGGACAGGGGTTCGGTGAAAAACTGTTTTTT; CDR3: CASSDAPGQGFGEKLFF
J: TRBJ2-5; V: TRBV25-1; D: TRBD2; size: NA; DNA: TGTGCCAGCAGTGAATCGGGACTAGCGGGGGTTAGCCAGTACTTC; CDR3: CASSESGLAGVSQYF
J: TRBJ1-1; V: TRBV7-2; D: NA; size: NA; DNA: TGTGCCAGCAGCCTGGGGGCGAACACTGAAGCTTTCTTT; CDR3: CASSLGANTEAFF
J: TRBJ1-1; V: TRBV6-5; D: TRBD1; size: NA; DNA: TGTGCCAGCAGGCGGAGGGGGCGGATGAACACTGAAGCTTTCTTT; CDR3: CASRRRGRMNTEAFF
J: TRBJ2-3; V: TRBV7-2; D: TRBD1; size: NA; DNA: TGTGCCAGCAGCTTAGGCCAGGGGGCCACCCAGTATTTT; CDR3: CASSLGQGATQYF
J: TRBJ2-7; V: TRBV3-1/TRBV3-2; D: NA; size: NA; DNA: TGTGCCAGCAGCCAGCCTCAGGGAGGTACGGACGAGCAGTACTTC; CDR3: CASSQPQGGTDEQYF
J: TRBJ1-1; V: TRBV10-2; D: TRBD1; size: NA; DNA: TGCGCCAGCAGGGGGGACCGGGACAGTGAAGCTTTCTTT; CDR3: CASRGDRDSEAFF
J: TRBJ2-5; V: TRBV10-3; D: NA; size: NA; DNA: TGTGCCATCAGTGAGTCGAAGGGGGCGGGGGAGACCCAGTACTTC; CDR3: CAISESKGAGETQYF
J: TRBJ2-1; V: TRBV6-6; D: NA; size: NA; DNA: TGTGCCAGCGTCCCTAGCGCGGACAATGAGCAGTTCTTC; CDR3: CASVPSADNEQFF
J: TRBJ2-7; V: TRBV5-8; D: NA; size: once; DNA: TGTGCCAGCACCAAGGACTCCATTAGCTCCTACGAGCAGTACTTC; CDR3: CASTKDSISSYEQYF
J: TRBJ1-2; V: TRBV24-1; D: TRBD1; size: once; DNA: TGTGCCACCAGTGACCCGACAGGGTCATTTTATGGCTACACCTTC; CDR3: CATSDPTGSFYGYTF
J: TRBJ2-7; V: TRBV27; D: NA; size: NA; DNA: TGTGCCAGCAGTTTAGGGCCAGGTGGAATCTCCTACGAGCAGTACTTC; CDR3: CASSLGPGGISYEQYF
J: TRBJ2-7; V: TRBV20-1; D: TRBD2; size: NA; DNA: TGCAGTGCTAGTAGGCTAGCGGGGGCCTCTTCCTACGAGCAGTACTTC; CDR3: CSASRLAGASSYEQYF
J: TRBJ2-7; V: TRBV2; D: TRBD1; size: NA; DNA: TGTGCCAGCAGCTTCGACAGGGGTTATGTCCACGAGCAGTACTTC; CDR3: CASSFDRGYVHEQYF
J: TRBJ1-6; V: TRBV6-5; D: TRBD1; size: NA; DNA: TGTGCCAGCACCGTCATGAGACAGGGGAGCTCACCCCTCCACTTT; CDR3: CASTVMRQGSSPLHF
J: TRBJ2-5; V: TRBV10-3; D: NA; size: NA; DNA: TGTGCCATCAGTGCTAGGGAAGCGGCCCAAGAGACCCAGTACTTC; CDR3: CAISAREAAQETQYF
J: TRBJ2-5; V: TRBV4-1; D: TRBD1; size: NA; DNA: TGCGCCAGCAGCCGAACCTACAGGGGATTAGGAGAGACCCAGTACTTC; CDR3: CASSRTYRGLGETQYF
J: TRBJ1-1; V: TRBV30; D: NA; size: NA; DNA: TGTGCCTGGATGGATTTTAAACAGTGGACTGAAGCTTTCTTT; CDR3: CAWMDFKQWTEAFF
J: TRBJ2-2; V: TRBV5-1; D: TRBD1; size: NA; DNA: TGCGCCAGCAGCTTGACAGGGGACCCCACCGGGGAGCTGTTTTTT; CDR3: CASSLTGDPTGELFF
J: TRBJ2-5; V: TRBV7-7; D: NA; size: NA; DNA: TGTGCCAGCAGCGCCAGACACATTTCGGGGGAGACCCAGTACTTC; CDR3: CASSARHISGETQYF
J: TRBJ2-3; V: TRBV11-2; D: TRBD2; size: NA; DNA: TGTGCCAGCAGCCCGACTAGCGGGAGACCTAATACGCAGTATTTT; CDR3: CASSPTSGRPNTQYF
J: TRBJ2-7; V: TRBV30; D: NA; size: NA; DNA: TGTGCCTGGAGGGGGGCACTGAACGAGCAGTACTTC; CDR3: CAWRGALNEQYF